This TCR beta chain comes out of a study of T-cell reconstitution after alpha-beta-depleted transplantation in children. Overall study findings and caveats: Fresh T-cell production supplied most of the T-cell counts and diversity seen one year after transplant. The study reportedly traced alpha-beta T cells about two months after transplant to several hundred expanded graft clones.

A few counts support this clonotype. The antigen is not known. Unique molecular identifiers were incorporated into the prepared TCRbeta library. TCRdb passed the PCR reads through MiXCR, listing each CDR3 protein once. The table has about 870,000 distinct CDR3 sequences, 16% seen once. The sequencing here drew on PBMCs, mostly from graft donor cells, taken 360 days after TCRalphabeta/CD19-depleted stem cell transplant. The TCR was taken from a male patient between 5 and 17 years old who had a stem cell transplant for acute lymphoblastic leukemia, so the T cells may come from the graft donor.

The CDR3 is CASSQDGPSWEAFF. The DNA for the CDR3 is TGTGCCAGCAGCCAAGATGGTCCCTCGTGGGAAGCTTTCTTT. The V call is TRBV14, the J call TRBJ1-1; D gene unclear. Trimming stripped 0 bases from V and 8 bases from J, with 13 bases between. Germline CDR1 is SGHDN and CDR2 is FVKESK. The CDR3 runs to 14 residues.